The entry below describes one TCR beta chain. This entry is derived from a study of blood T cell repertoires in COVID-19. On the study more broadly: Sample material is recorded as cDNA or gDNA derived from T cells, B-cell-depleted T cells, or PBMCs.

TCRdb keeps only in-frame clones here, not all; method: immunoSEQ multiplex PCR. The sample carries some 66,000 clones, approximately 90% recorded once. There are 14 residues in the CDR3. Germline V gene sequence: CDR1 KGHSH, CDR2 LQKENI. V dropped 3 bases and J dropped 1 base, with 9 bases sitting between them. Source material: peripheral blood. The chain has TRBV18 and TRBJ1-1; maybe TRBD1 (5 bases). The TCR comes from a human donor in a cohort sampled during active COVID-19. The CDR3 is CASSPRQQNTEAFF. For the CDR3, the DNA is TGTGCCAGCTCACCTCGACAGCAGAACACTGAAGCTTTCTTT.